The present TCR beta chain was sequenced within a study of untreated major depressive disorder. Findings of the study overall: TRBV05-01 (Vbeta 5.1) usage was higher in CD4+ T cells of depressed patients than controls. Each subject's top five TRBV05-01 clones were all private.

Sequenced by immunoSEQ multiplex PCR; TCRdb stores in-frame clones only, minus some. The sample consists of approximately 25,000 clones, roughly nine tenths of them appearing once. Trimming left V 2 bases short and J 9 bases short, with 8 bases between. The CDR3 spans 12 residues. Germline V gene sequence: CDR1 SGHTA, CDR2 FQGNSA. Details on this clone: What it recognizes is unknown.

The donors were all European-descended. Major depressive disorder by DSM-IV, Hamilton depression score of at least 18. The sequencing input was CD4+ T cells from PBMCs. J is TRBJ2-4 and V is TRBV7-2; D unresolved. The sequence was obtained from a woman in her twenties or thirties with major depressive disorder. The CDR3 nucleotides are TGTGCCAGCAGCTTACTGATGGGCATTCAGTACTTC. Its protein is CASSLLMGIQYF.